One sample yielded the 30 T cell receptor beta chains listed below, sequenced in a study of blood T cell repertoires in COVID-19. TCRdb's copy holds only in-frame clones and misses some; the assay was immunoSEQ multiplex PCR. The sample holds around 270,000 clones, around 89% seen once. Source material: peripheral blood. The receptors stem from a man aged 35 to 55 with acute or convalescent COVID-19.

This clone showed up just once. V gene TRBV5-4 combines with J gene TRBJ2-1; TRBD2 aligns across 7 bases. This CDR3 has 14 amino acids. V was clipped by 0 bases and J by 7 bases; unmatched bases: 4. Germline V gene lookup returns CDR1 SGHNT and CDR2 YYREEE (reference sequence). CDR3 residues: CASSLDGRSNEQFF. CDR3 nucleotides: TGTGCCAGCAGCTTGGACGGGAGGTCGAATGAGCAGTTCTTC.

Of note for this clone: Other DNA sequences in this specimen translate into the identical CDR3. The chain carries TRBV5-1 and TRBJ2-2, with a weak D call TRBD1 (6 bases). This CDR3 is built from 14 residues. Germline V gene sequence: CDR1 SGHRS, CDR2 YFSETQ. Trimming shortened V by 4 bases and J by 4 bases, and 11 bases separated the two germline ends. CDR3 in DNA: TGCGCCAGCAGCCTCGGGACACCCACCGGGGAGCTGTTTTTT. This sequence encodes CASSLGTPTGELFF.

The rearrangement uses TRBV14 and TRBJ1-2; no clear D. The CDR3 runs to 16 residues. V gave up 0 bases and J gave up 6 bases, with 17 bases separating them. From germline, CDR1 is SGHDN and CDR2 FVKESK. The CDR3, as DNA: TGTGCCAGCAGCCAAGAGACATGGACTGCACCCCATGGCTACACCTTC. Its translation: CASSQETWTAPHGYTF. Based on the CDR3 plus reference TRBV14 and TRBJ1-2, the full variable domain is EAGVTQFPSHSVIEKGQTVTLRCDPISGHDNLYWYRRVMGKEIKFLLHFVKESKQDESGMPNNRFLAERTGGTYSTLKVQPAELEDSGVYFCASSQETWTAPHGYTFGSGTRLTVV.

CDR3 bases: TGCGCCAGCAGCAGCAAGACTAGCGGGGACTCCTACAATGAGCAGTTCTTC. Translating it yields CASSSKTSGDSYNEQFF. The chain combines TRBV5-1 with TRBJ2-1; 11 nucleotides match TRBD2. The germline gives CDR1 SGHRS, CDR2 YFSETQ. This CDR3 comprises 17 residues. The ends lost 4 bases at V and 0 bases at J; junction bases unmatched: 6.

J is TRBJ2-7 and V is TRBV24-1; TRBD2 might be the D (5 bases). The CDR3 totals 14 residues. Trimming stripped 9 bases from V and 2 bases from J, with 16 bases between. From germline, CDR1 is KGHDR and CDR2 SFDVKD. This chain's CDR3 is CATWAGGGTYEQYF. The CDR3 DNA reads as TGTGCCACCTGGGCGGGTGGAGGAACCTACGAGCAGTACTTC.

The rearrangement uses TRBV19 and TRBJ2-1; D possibly corresponds to TRBD1 (7 bases). Germline CDR1 and CDR2: LNHDA and SQIVND (reference sequence). This CDR3 is 14 amino acids long. Trimming removed 8 bases at V and 2 bases at J, with 13 bases between. CDR3 in amino acids: CASSGGTAYNEQFF. In nucleotides, the CDR3 is TGTGCCAGTTCAGGGGGGACAGCCTACAATGAGCAGTTCTTC.

V gene TRBV5-1 combines with J gene TRBJ1-6, with 12 bases that match TRBD1. The CDR3 runs 15 residues. Germline-derived CDR1 and CDR2 are SGHRS and YFSETQ. The trim removed 3 bases at V and 8 bases at J, leaving 3 bases unmatched. CDR3 bases: TGCGCCAGCAGCTCCGGGACAGGGGGCGATTCACCCCTCCACTTT. It encodes CASSSGTGGDSPLHF.

The rearrangement links TRBV15 to TRBJ1-6, with a tentative D call TRBD1 (5 bases). This CDR3 region has 14 residues. The V gene lost 0 bases and the J gene lost 6 bases, with 6 bases spanning the gap. Looked up from germline, CDR1 is LNHNV and CDR2 is YYDKDF (reference sequence). The CDR3: CATSRDGGNSPLHF. In DNA, the CDR3 is TGTGCCACCAGCAGAGACGGGGGTAATTCACCCCTCCACTTT.

The rearrangement links TRBV6-5 to TRBJ1-1; no clear D gene. CDR1 MNHEY and CDR2 SVGAGI come from the germline V gene. V was shortened by 3 bases and J by 8 bases, with 16 bases between the two germline ends. This CDR3 is built from 14 residues. CDR3 bases: TGTGCCAGCAGTTATGAGGGATCGGCAAGAGAAGCTTTCTTT. Protein: CASSYEGSAREAFF.

J is TRBJ2-1 and V is TRBV12-5, with TRBD1 matching 8 bases. The germline V gene encodes CDR1 LGHNT and CDR2 FRNRAP. J was trimmed by 6 bases and V by 7 bases; bases with no gene match: 14. The CDR3 contains 16 residues. The CDR3 loop is CASERQGLTVPNEQFF. CDR3 coding DNA: TGTGCTAGTGAGAGACAGGGGCTAACGGTCCCCAATGAGCAGTTCTTC. Complete variable domain (other parts from reference TRBV12-5 and TRBJ2-1): DARVTQTPRHKVTEMGQEVTMRCQPILGHNTVFWYRQTMMQGLELLAYFRNRAPLDDSGMPKDRFSAEMPDATLATLKIQPSEPRDSAVYFCASERQGLTVPNEQFFGPGTRLTVL.

This clone came up a few times. The V call is TRBV5-1, the J call TRBJ2-1; D call uncertain. The CDR3 consists of 13 residues. Trimming cost V 4 bases and J 5 bases, with 10 bases left between them. The germline V gene has CDR1 SGHRS and CDR2 YFSETQ. The CDR3: CASSVGDNNEQFF. The CDR3 bases are TGCGCCAGCAGCGTCGGTGACAACAATGAGCAGTTCTTC. The full variable domain, completed using reference TRBV5-1 and TRBJ2-1, is KAGVTQTPRYLIKTRGQQVTLSCSPISGHRSVSWYQQTPGQGLQFLFEYFSETQRNKGNFPGRFSGRQFSNSRSEMNVSTLELGDSALYLCASSVGDNNEQFFGPGTRLTVL.

CDR3: CASSQGGGNTEAFF. The CDR3 nucleotides read TGCGCCAGCAGCCAGGGAGGAGGGAACACTGAAGCTTTCTTT. The V and J genes are TRBV10-2 and TRBJ1-1, with D possibly being TRBD1 (5 bases). V was trimmed by 6 bases and J by 1 base, leaving 12 bases between them. CDR1 is WSHSY and CDR2 is SAAADI in the germline V gene. The CDR3 has 14 residues.

The chain links TRBV7-8 to TRBJ2-3; no clear D gene. Germline V gene data show CDR1 as SGHVS and CDR2 as FQNEAQ. CDR3 size: 13 residues. The V and J ends lost 3 bases and 0 bases respectively, with 4 bases between them. The CDR3 sequence is CASSFYSTDTQYF. Written as DNA, the CDR3 is TGTGCCAGCAGCTTCTATAGCACAGATACGCAGTATTTT.

The V gene is TRBV6-6, the J gene TRBJ1-5; weak D call: TRBD1 (6 bases). The CDR3 extends over 16 amino acids. V was cut by 0 bases and J by 1 base, with 10 bases left in between. Per germline, CDR1 MNHNY and CDR2 SVGAGI (reference sequence). CDR3 residues: CASSYSTGQSNQPQHF. DNA for the CDR3: TGTGCCAGCAGTTACTCTACAGGGCAGAGCAATCAGCCCCAGCATTTT.

In regard to this clone: Different DNA sequences within this sample yield the same CDR3. This sequence joins TRBV6-5 and TRBJ1-2, with D hard to call. The CDR3 is 13 amino acids. From germline, CDR1 is MNHEY and CDR2 SVGAGI. V was shortened by 5 bases and J by 3 bases, with 10 bases between the two germline ends. The CDR3 region has the DNA TGTGCCAGCAGTCCGGACTCCTACTATGGCTACACCTTC. The encoded protein is CASSPDSYYGYTF.

V usage is TRBV27 and J usage is TRBJ1-6; a possible D gene is TRBD1 (6 bases). V was clipped by 2 bases and J by 7 bases, with 15 bases between them. CDR3 size: 16 residues. Germline V gives CDR1 MNHEY, CDR2 SMNVEV (reference sequence). The CDR3 region is CASSLGTGFYNSPLHF. CDR3 in DNA: TGTGCCAGCAGTTTAGGTACAGGGTTCTACAATTCACCCCTCCACTTT.

The chain is built from TRBV6-5 and TRBJ2-1, with 10 bases aligning to TRBD2. Losses at the gene ends were 4 bases for V and 10 bases for J; bases not matched to a gene: 13. Looked up from germline, CDR1 is MNHEY and CDR2 is SVGAGI. The CDR3 extends over 16 amino acids. CDR3 region: CASSSAGTSGAKEQFF. The CDR3 DNA reads as TGTGCCAGCAGTTCTGCGGGAACTAGCGGGGCCAAGGAGCAGTTCTTC.

This clone came up once. This chain links TRBV10-3 with TRBJ2-3; 8 nucleotides align to TRBD2. The germline gives CDR1 ENHRY, CDR2 SYGVKD. V lost 4 bases, J lost 1 base, and 16 bases stayed unmatched. The CDR3 length is 19 residues. CDR3 DNA: TGTGCCATCAGTGCACATCAAGACGGGGGGGAAGAGGGCACAGATACGCAGTATTTT. This codes for CAISAHQDGGEEGTDTQYF.

The V call is TRBV27, the J call TRBJ1-1; D may be TRBD1 (6 bases). The V end was cut by 6 bases, the J end by 5 bases, with 13 bases between. CDR1 and CDR2 (germline): MNHEY, SMNVEV (reference sequence). This CDR3 has 13 amino acids. This CDR3 reads CASSHNQGTEAFF. The CDR3 DNA is TGTGCCAGCAGCCACAACCAGGGGACTGAAGCTTTCTTT.

The rearrangement uses TRBV5-4 and TRBJ2-2, with 12 positions matching TRBD2. With V trimmed by 4 bases and J by 3 bases, 4 bases remained unmatched. The CDR3 loop spans 16 amino acids. Germline V gives CDR1 SGHNT, CDR2 YYREEE (reference sequence). CDR3: CASSVPSGGDTGELFF. CDR3 DNA: TGTGCCAGCAGCGTCCCTAGCGGGGGGGACACCGGGGAGCTGTTTTTT.

The chain joins TRBV11-2 to TRBJ1-2; no clear D. Trimming pared 6 bases from V and 1 base from J, leaving 15 bases between. This CDR3 comprises 15 residues. Germline V CDR1 and CDR2: SGHAT, FQNNGV. DNA of the CDR3: TGTGCCAGCAGTTCTGCTCGGGTCGGTAACTATGGCTACACCTTC. Protein product: CASSSARVGNYGYTF.

This chain links TRBV5-1 with TRBJ2-3; D might be TRBD1 (6 bases). The V end lost 1 base, the J end lost 6 bases, and 9 bases lay between the germline ends. The germline V gene encodes CDR1 SGHRS and CDR2 YFSETQ. The CDR3 has 13 amino acids. The CDR3 loop is CASSLKQGDTQYF. The DNA for the CDR3 is TGCGCCAGCAGCTTGAAACAGGGTGATACGCAGTATTTT.

The chain recombines TRBV4-1 with TRBJ1-2, with D maybe TRBD1 (6 bases). The V end was cut by 3 bases, the J end by 2 bases, with 16 bases between. Germline V gives CDR1 MGHRA, CDR2 YSYEKL. The CDR3 consists of 16 residues. The CDR3 DNA reads TGCGCCAGCAGCCAGAGGGAGGGGGATTTCAACTATGGCTACACCTTC. Amino acids: CASSQREGDFNYGYTF.

In nucleotides, the CDR3 is TGTGCCAGCAGCCCCGCGAGGGTGGACGAGCAGTACTTC. It translates to CASSPARVDEQYF. The rearrangement uses TRBV7-2 and TRBJ2-7; a weak D match, TRBD2 (5 bases). The germline gives CDR1 SGHTA, CDR2 FQGNSA. Trimming left V 5 bases short and J 5 bases short, with 13 bases between. The CDR3 runs to 13 residues.

The rearrangement uses TRBV2 and TRBJ1-2; D is unclear. Germline CDR1 reads SNHLY; CDR2 reads FYNNEI. This CDR3 has 12 residues. Trimming removed 7 bases from V and 7 bases from J, with 13 bases in between. The CDR3 spells CASNINRSGYTF. The CDR3 DNA follows: TGTGCCAGCAATATTAATCGTAGTGGCTACACCTTC.

This chain connects TRBV12-3 or TRBV12-4 to TRBJ2-2, with D possibly TRBD1 on 6 matching bases. V shed 5 bases and J shed 6 bases, with 10 bases lying between them. The CDR3 has 13 residues. CDR3 protein: CASSPKGAGELFF. CDR3 DNA sequence: TGTGCCAGCAGTCCCAAGGGGGCCGGGGAGCTGTTTTTT.

The chain has TRBV12-3 or TRBV12-4 and TRBJ1-5; 7 bases map to TRBD1. The CDR3 length is 13 residues. V was clipped by 5 bases and J by 5 bases; unmatched bases: 3. CDR3 loop: CASSPQGDQPQHF. The DNA for the CDR3 is TGTGCCAGCAGTCCCCAGGGGGATCAGCCCCAGCATTTT.

The gene calls are TRBV19 and TRBJ2-3, with D maybe TRBD1 (6 bases). The germline CDR1 and CDR2 sequences are LNHDA and SQIVND (reference sequence). The CDR3 sequence is 14 residues long. Between the trimmed V and J ends, which lost 5 bases and 5 bases, there was a span of 14 bases. The CDR3 is CASSSGAYRDTQYF. CDR3 DNA sequence: TGTGCCAGTAGTTCAGGGGCCTATCGAGATACGCAGTATTTT.

The V gene is TRBV6-1, the J gene TRBJ1-4; D call uncertain. Trimming shortened V by 3 bases and J by 8 bases, and 10 bases separated the two germline ends. CDR3 size: 13 residues. Germline V gene sequence: CDR1 MNHNS, CDR2 SASEGT. CDR3 residues: CASSDRVAEKLFF. The CDR3 DNA follows: TGTGCCAGCAGTGATCGGGTAGCCGAAAAACTGTTTTTT.

The rearrangement joins TRBV6-6 to TRBJ1-5; no reliable D call. This CDR3 spans 13 amino acids. Germline-derived CDR1 and CDR2 are MNHNY and SVGAGI (reference sequence). Trimming left V 7 bases short and J 1 base short, with 8 bases between. CDR3 coding DNA: TGTGCCAGCACCACGAGAAGCAATCAGCCCCAGCATTTT. This sequence encodes CASTTRSNQPQHF.